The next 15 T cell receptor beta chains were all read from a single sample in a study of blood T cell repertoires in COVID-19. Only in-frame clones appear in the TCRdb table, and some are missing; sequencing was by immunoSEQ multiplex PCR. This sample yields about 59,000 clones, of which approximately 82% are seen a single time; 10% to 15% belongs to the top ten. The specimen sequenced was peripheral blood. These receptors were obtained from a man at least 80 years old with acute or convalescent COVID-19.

The CDR3 DNA sequence: TGTGCCAGCAGTTTATCTCGGACTAGCGGGATGATCCAGTATTTT. Amino acid sequence: CASSLSRTSGMIQYF. The chain links TRBV28 to TRBJ2-3; 12 bases are shared with TRBD2. J was trimmed by 12 bases and V by 1 base; bases with no gene match: 8. Per the germline V gene, CDR1 is MDHEN and CDR2 is SYDVKM. This CDR3 is built from 15 residues.

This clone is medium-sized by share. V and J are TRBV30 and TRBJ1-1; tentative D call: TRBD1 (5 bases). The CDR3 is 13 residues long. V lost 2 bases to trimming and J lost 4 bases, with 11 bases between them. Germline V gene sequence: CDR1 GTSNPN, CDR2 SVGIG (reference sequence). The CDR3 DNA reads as TGTGCCTGGAGTAGTGGGGCTAGCACTGAAGCTTTCTTT. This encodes CAWSSGASTEAFF.

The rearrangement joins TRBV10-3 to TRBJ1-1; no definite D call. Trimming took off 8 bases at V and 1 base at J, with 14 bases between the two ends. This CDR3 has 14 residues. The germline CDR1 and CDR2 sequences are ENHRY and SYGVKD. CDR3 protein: CAIGSLAENTEAFF. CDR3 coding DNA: TGTGCCATCGGGTCCCTAGCAGAGAACACTGAAGCTTTCTTT.

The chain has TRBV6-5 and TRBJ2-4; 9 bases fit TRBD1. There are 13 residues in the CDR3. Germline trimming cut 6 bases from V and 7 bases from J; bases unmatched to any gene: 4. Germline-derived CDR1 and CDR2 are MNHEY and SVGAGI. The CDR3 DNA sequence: TGTGCCAGCAGAAGGACAGGGGTTAACATTCAGTACTTC. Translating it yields CASRRTGVNIQYF.

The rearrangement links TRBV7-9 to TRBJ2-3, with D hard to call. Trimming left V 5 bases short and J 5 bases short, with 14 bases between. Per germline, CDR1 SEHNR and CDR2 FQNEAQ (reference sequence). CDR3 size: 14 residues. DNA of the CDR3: TGTGCCAGCAGCGCCGGTCTTCGGGTAGATACGCAGTATTTT. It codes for CASSAGLRVDTQYF.

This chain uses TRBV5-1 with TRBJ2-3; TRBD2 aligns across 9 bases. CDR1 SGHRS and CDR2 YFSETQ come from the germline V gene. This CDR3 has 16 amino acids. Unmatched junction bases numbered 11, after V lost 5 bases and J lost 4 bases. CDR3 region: CASRMGPAGGSDTQYF. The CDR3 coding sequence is TGCGCCAGCAGGATGGGACCAGCGGGGGGCTCAGATACGCAGTATTTT.

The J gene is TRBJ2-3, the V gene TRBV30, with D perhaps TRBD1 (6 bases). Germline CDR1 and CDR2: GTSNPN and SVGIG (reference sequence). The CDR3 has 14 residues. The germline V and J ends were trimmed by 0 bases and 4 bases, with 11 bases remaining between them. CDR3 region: CAWSVYRASDTQYF. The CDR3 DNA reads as TGTGCCTGGAGTGTCTACAGGGCTTCAGATACGCAGTATTTT.

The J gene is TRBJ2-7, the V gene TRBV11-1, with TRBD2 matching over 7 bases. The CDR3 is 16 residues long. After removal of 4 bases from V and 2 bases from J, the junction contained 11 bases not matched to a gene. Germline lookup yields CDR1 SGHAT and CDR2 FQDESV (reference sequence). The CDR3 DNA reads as TGTGCCAGCAGCTCGAGAGTCTCTAGCGGTACCTACGAGCAGTACTTC. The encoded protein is CASSSRVSSGTYEQYF.

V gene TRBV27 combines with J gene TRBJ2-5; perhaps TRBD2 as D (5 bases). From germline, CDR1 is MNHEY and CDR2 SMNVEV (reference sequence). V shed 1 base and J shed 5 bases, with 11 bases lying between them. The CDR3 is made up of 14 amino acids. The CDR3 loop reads CASSLLASFETQYF. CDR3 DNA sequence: TGTGCCAGCAGTTTATTGGCTAGCTTTGAGACCCAGTACTTC.

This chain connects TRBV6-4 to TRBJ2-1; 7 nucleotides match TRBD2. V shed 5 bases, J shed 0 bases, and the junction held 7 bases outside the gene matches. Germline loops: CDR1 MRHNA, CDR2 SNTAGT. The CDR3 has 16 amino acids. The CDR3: CASSSYGGSSYNEQFF. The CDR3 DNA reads TGTGCCAGCAGTTCCTACGGCGGGAGCTCCTACAATGAGCAGTTCTTC.

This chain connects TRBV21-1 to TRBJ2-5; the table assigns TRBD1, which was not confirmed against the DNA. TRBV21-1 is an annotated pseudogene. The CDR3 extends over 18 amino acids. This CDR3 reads CASSKETGGRGYQETQYF. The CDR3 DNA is TGTGCCAGCAGCAAAGAAACAGGGGGCCGGGGGTACCAAGAGACCCAGTACTTC.

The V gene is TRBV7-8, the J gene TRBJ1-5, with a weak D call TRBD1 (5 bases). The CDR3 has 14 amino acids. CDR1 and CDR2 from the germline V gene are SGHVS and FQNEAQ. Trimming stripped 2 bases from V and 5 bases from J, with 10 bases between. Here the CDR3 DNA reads TGTGCCAGCAGCTTACTGACGGGGGATCAGCCCCAGCATTTT. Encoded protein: CASSLLTGDQPQHF.

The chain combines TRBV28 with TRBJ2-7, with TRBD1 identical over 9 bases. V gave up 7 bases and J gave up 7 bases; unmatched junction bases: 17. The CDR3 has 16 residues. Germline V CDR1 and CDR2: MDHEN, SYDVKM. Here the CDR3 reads CASNRGSGTGLGEQYF. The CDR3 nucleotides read TGTGCCAGCAACCGGGGCTCCGGGACAGGGCTGGGAGAGCAGTACTTC.

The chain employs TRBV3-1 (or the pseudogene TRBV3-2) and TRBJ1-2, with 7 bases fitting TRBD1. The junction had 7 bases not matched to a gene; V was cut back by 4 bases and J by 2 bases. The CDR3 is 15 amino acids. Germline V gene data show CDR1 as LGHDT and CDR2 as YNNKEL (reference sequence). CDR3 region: CASSRPGQKNYGYTF. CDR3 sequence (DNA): TGTGCCAGCAGCCGCCCGGGACAGAAAAACTATGGCTACACCTTC.

CDR3 bases: TGCAGCGTTGAAGACCGACGGGGTGTAACCTACGAGCAGTACTTC. This codes for CSVEDRRGVTYEQYF. V and J are TRBV29-1 and TRBJ2-7; possible D gene TRBD2, 5 bases. The germline V and J ends were trimmed by 0 bases and 2 bases, with 14 bases remaining between them. CDR1 is SQVTM and CDR2 is ANQGSEA in the germline V gene. The CDR3 extends over 15 amino acids.